This T cell receptor (beta chain) was identified in a study of cytomegalovirus exposure and HLA in healthy donors. Of note for this clone: Its antigen is as yet unknown.

This CDR3 is 16 amino acids long. Germline values: CDR1 SGHNT, CDR2 YYREEE (reference sequence). Trimming removed 5 bases from V and 3 bases from J; junction bases left unmatched: 6. PCR primers comprised 60 Vbeta and 13 Jbeta primers. The data were produced by immunoSEQ multiplex PCR, yet TCRdb's version contains in-frame clones alone and is incomplete. Of about 170,000 clones in the sample, 60% to 80% are singletons; the top ten hold less than 8%. Study results and caveats: Associated with cytomegalovirus, according to the listing, were 170 or so TCR beta chains. Excluded were some V segments that proved indistinguishable, including TRBV6-2 and TRBV6-3. Specific recognition of CMV antigens was confirmed in vitro for three chains (all CMV-associated). A missense DCLRE1C variant was associated with V- and J-gene trimming of TCR beta chains in a later analysis, and an independent cohort replicated the association.

The chain recombines TRBV5-4 with TRBJ2-1, with TRBD2 matching over 12 bases. The sequence was obtained from a man aged 35-49 years in good health and CMV-seropositive. Sequences were obtained from PBMCs. The CDR3 coding sequence is TGTGCCAGCAGACAACAACTAGCGGGAGGCTACAATGAGCAGTTCTTC. It is translated as CASRQQLAGGYNEQFF.